This section outlines one TCR beta chain sequence together with its context. Its antigen is not identified. The DNA ends 3 residues before the CDR3 does, and the rest of the CDR3 is filled in from the germline J gene. Sequenced by immunoSEQ multiplex PCR; TCRdb stores in-frame clones only, minus some. The data show under 25,000 clones, and the top ten clones hold around 3.2%. The germline V gene encodes CDR1 MGHRA and CDR2 YSYEKL. The CDR3 loop spans 18 amino acids. V dropped 2 bases and J dropped 2 bases, with 21 bases sitting between them. These data come from a study of T cells in women clearing cervical HPV infection. The wider study: Cases: HPV16-related CIN3 or worse on histology, 2 invasive cancers. Broader study findings: A classifier using richness and V gene abundances reached an AUC of more than 0.8.

This chain connects TRBV4-1 to TRBJ1-2; D is ambiguous. The sample consisted of blood buffy coat. The receptor's source is a woman aged 18-70 years with a cervical HPV16 infection that either progressed to CIN3+ or cleared (not recorded which). CDR3 sequence reads: CASSQSATVVGRNYGYTF. The CDR3 bases that were read are TGCGCCAGCAGCCAATCCGCCACGGTGGTGGGCAGAAACTATGGC.